This TCR beta chain was captured in a study of shared clonotypes between healthy human individuals. With respect to this clone: Its antigen is unknown.

Sequencing was performed with immunoSEQ multiplex PCR; in TCRdb, only in-frame clones are kept and a portion is missing. The sample has about 1.1 million clones, 60% to 80% seen once. CDR3 length: 16 residues. The V gene end was trimmed by 3 bases and the J gene end by 0 bases; junction bases not matched to a gene: 7. Germline V gene lookup returns CDR1 MNHNS and CDR2 SASEGT. The study's findings and limits: The low donor count limited represented genetic and exposure-history diversity.

The rearrangement links TRBV6-1 to TRBJ2-7, with TRBD2 matching over 8 bases. Sequencing was done on a sample of memory CD4+ T cells from PBMCs. The subset denotes: CD45RA-negative fraction. This TCR came from a man aged 18 to 29 in good health. Some clones in this sample may be carry-over from other donors' samples. In DNA, the CDR3 is TGTGCCAGCAGTGACCAACTAGCGGATAGCTCCTACGAGCAGTACTTC. Amino acid sequence: CASSDQLADSSYEQYF.